The 24 T cell receptor beta chains in this list originate from one sample, sequenced in a study of blood T cell repertoires in COVID-19. Repertoires were generated with immunoSEQ multiplex PCR, while TCRdb's copy carries only in-frame clones and drops some. The repertoire consists of fewer than 50,000 clones, with around three quarters occurring once and the leading ten covering 30% to 40%. The source material was peripheral blood. These receptors were collected from a man aged 80 or over with active or convalescent COVID-19.

DNA of the CDR3: TGTGCCAGCAGCCCGGATGGGACTAGCGGGAGTGGGCAGTTCTTC. Its translation is CASSPDGTSGSGQFF. The rearrangement uses TRBV6-5 and TRBJ2-1, with 14 bases identical to TRBD2. CDR3 length equals 15 residues. The V and J ends lost 6 bases and 12 bases, in that order; junction bases with no gene match: 10. Germline V gene lookup returns CDR1 MNHEY and CDR2 SVGAGI.

The V gene is TRBV9, the J gene TRBJ2-5; 8 bases map to TRBD2. CDR1 SGDLS and CDR2 YYNGEE come from the germline V gene. CDR3 length: 14 amino acids. With 2 bases clipped from V and 3 bases from J, the junction kept 3 bases outside the gene matches. CDR3 region: CASSVRGGEETQYF. The CDR3 nucleotides are TGTGCCAGCAGCGTCCGGGGGGGCGAAGAGACCCAGTACTTC.

This chain's CDR3 is CASSLAPGSTGELFF. CDR3 bases: TGCGCCAGCAGCTTGGCTCCGGGGAGCACCGGGGAGCTGTTTTTT. The rearrangement uses TRBV5-1 and TRBJ2-2; D possibly corresponds to TRBD2 (5 bases). The V gene's germline CDR1 is SGHRS and CDR2 YFSETQ. CDR3 length equals 15 residues. V shed 0 bases and J shed 4 bases, with 10 bases lying between them.

This clone has only a few counts. V usage is TRBV28 and J usage is TRBJ1-2; TRBD1 agrees at 9 bases. Germline CDR1 reads MDHEN; CDR2 reads SYDVKM. With 6 bases clipped from V and 6 bases from J, the junction kept 5 bases outside the gene matches. The CDR3 has 13 residues. CDR3 sequence: CASRWTGEDGYTF. CDR3 in DNA: TGTGCCAGCAGATGGACAGGGGAAGATGGCTACACCTTC.

The J gene is TRBJ1-5, the V gene TRBV24-1; 8 bases are shared with TRBD1. Losses at the gene ends were 5 bases for V and 2 bases for J; bases not matched to a gene: 4. The CDR3 covers 15 residues. Germline V gene lookup returns CDR1 KGHDR and CDR2 SFDVKD. CDR3 bases: TGTGCCACCAGTGCGCAGGGGGCCGGCAATCAGCCCCAGCATTTT. This codes for CATSAQGAGNQPQHF.

The J gene is TRBJ1-2, the V gene TRBV7-9; 9 positions match TRBD1. Germline assignment: CDR1 SEHNR and CDR2 FQNEAQ (reference sequence). The J segment lost 4 bases and the V segment lost 3 bases, leaving 6 bases of the junction unmatched. The CDR3 has 15 amino acids. The CDR3 DNA reads as TGTGCCAGCAGCTTCCCGGACAGGGGTGCCTATGGCTACACCTTC. It specifies CASSFPDRGAYGYTF.

This chain links TRBV6-5 with TRBJ2-5; a possible D gene is TRBD2 (5 bases). Germline CDR1 is MNHEY and CDR2 is SVGAGI. The V end was cut by 6 bases, the J end by 2 bases, with 16 bases between. This CDR3 is 15 amino acids long. The CDR3 DNA reads as TGTGCCAGCAGGGGAGAAGCGGCCGTACAAGAGACCCAGTACTTC. This sequence encodes CASRGEAAVQETQYF.

The genes are TRBV10-3 and TRBJ2-5; 11 nucleotides align to TRBD2. The CDR3 runs 13 residues. CDR1 is ENHRY, CDR2 SYGVKD, per germline. Trimming cost V 4 bases and J 5 bases; bases outside gene matches: 0. The CDR3 spells CAISGTSGETQYF. CDR3 nucleotide sequence: TGTGCCATCAGTGGGACTAGCGGGGAGACCCAGTACTTC.

The CDR3 spells CASSPLAGGSNEQFF. The CDR3 DNA reads as TGTGCCAGCAGTCCACTAGCGGGAGGGAGCAATGAGCAGTTCTTC. This chain uses TRBV28 with TRBJ2-1, with TRBD2 matching over 13 bases. With V trimmed by 5 bases and J by 6 bases, 4 bases remained unmatched. Germline loops: CDR1 MDHEN, CDR2 SYDVKM. The CDR3 contains 15 residues.

This clone was recorded a few times. The CDR3 is CAWSMWGSNEKLFF. The CDR3 DNA is TGTGCCTGGAGTATGTGGGGCTCGAATGAAAAACTGTTTTTT. The chain links TRBV30 to TRBJ1-4, with D possibly being TRBD1 (5 bases). Germline V gene sequence: CDR1 GTSNPN, CDR2 SVGIG (reference sequence). Trimming left V 2 bases short and J 5 bases short, with 12 bases between. This CDR3 comprises 14 residues.

The rearrangement joins TRBV2 to TRBJ2-5; TRBD1 matches at 7 bases. This CDR3 is 14 amino acids long. The V gene's germline CDR1 is SNHLY and CDR2 FYNNEI. The ends lost 3 bases at V and 5 bases at J; junction bases unmatched: 6. The CDR3 DNA follows: TGTGCCAGCAGTGAGAGACAGGGATCGGAGACCCAGTACTTC. It is translated as CASSERQGSETQYF.

The rearrangement links TRBV30 to TRBJ2-3; 12 positions match TRBD1. CDR3 size: 16 residues. Germline-derived CDR1 and CDR2 are GTSNPN and SVGIG (reference sequence). Germline trimming cut 0 bases from V and 3 bases from J; bases unmatched to any gene: 4. CDR3 region: CAWSVMGQGATDTQYF. The CDR3 DNA follows: TGTGCCTGGAGTGTTATGGGACAGGGGGCGACAGATACGCAGTATTTT. The variable domain in full, completed from reference TRBV30 and TRBJ2-3, reads SQTIHQWPATLVQPVGSPLSLECTVEGTSNPNLYWYRQAAGRGLQLLFYSVGIGQISSEVPQNLSASRPQDRQFILSSKKLLLSDSGFYLCAWSVMGQGATDTQYFGPGTRLTVL.

This clone was observed a handful of times. The chain has TRBV19 and TRBJ2-5, with D tentatively TRBD1 (6 bases). The CDR3 is made up of 14 amino acids. CDR1 is LNHDA, CDR2 SQIVND, per germline (reference sequence). V gave up 4 bases and J gave up 5 bases, with 14 bases separating them. The CDR3 here is CASSKTGPGETQYF. The CDR3 DNA sequence: TGTGCCAGTAGTAAAACAGGGCCGGGCGAGACCCAGTACTTC.

This clone has just one count. CDR3 sequence: CASRTELNTEAFF. CDR3 DNA sequence: TGTGCCAGCAGGACAGAGCTGAACACTGAAGCTTTCTTT. The V and J genes are TRBV2 and TRBJ1-1; the D gene is possibly TRBD1 (5 bases). This CDR3 is built from 13 residues. CDR1 SNHLY and CDR2 FYNNEI come from the germline V gene. Trimming pared 6 bases from V and 0 bases from J, leaving 8 bases between.

This sequence joins TRBV6-5 and TRBJ2-7; TRBD2 aligns across 7 bases. The CDR3 is made up of 14 amino acids. From germline, CDR1 is MNHEY and CDR2 SVGAGI. V lost 7 bases to trimming and J lost 3 bases; unmatched junction nucleotides: 9. CDR3 sequence: CASKKSGTIYEQYF. Here the CDR3 DNA reads TGTGCCAGCAAAAAAAGCGGGACGATCTACGAGCAGTACTTC.

This clone occurred once. The chain is built from TRBV27 and TRBJ2-1; D is unresolved. Germline V CDR1 and CDR2: MNHEY, SMNVEV (reference sequence). V lost 3 bases to trimming and J lost 0 bases, with 15 bases between them. The CDR3 loop spans 17 amino acids. The CDR3 spells CASSFSMRESSYNEQFF. CDR3 nucleotides: TGTGCCAGCAGTTTTAGTATGCGTGAAAGCTCCTACAATGAGCAGTTCTTC.

In this sample, this clone turned up a few times. V is TRBV10-3 and J is TRBJ2-7, with a weak D call TRBD2 (6 bases). This CDR3 has 13 amino acids. Trimming removed 2 bases from V and 5 bases from J, with 10 bases in between. The germline V gene encodes CDR1 ENHRY and CDR2 SYGVKD. CDR3 protein: CAISERETDEQYF. The CDR3 region has the DNA TGTGCCATCAGTGAGCGGGAGACCGACGAGCAGTACTTC.

This rearrangement joins TRBV7-3 to TRBJ2-3, with D tentatively TRBD2 (5 bases). This CDR3 spans 13 amino acids. Trimming removed 5 bases at V and 7 bases at J, with 13 bases between. CDR1 is SGHTA, CDR2 FQGTGA, per germline. CDR3 in amino acids: CASSPEGRHTQYF. Written as DNA, the CDR3 is TGTGCCAGCAGCCCCGAGGGCAGGCATACGCAGTATTTT.

About this clone itself: Other DNA sequences in this sample translate to the same CDR3. V usage is TRBV5-1 and J usage is TRBJ1-5, with unresolved D. V gave up 2 bases and J gave up 1 base, with 7 bases separating them. The CDR3 length is 14 residues. Germline V lookup: CDR1 SGHRS, CDR2 YFSETQ. The CDR3 nucleotides are TGCGCCAGCAGCTTTGGCGGAAGCAATCAGCCCCAGCATTTT. Its protein is CASSFGGSNQPQHF.

The gene calls are TRBV11-1 and TRBJ2-1; 9 bases map to TRBD2. V lost 5 bases, J lost 10 bases, and 9 bases stayed unmatched. The CDR3 is 14 residues long. Germline V gene lookup returns CDR1 SGHAT and CDR2 FQDESV (reference sequence). This CDR3 reads CASSPLALAGEQFF. Here the CDR3 DNA reads TGTGCCAGCAGCCCGCTAGCGCTAGCGGGAGAGCAGTTCTTC.

The chain has TRBV4-1 and TRBJ1-2; 8 positions agree with TRBD1. CDR3 length equals 14 residues. Per the germline V gene, CDR1 is MGHRA and CDR2 is YSYEKL. V lost 4 bases, J lost 6 bases, and 7 bases stayed unmatched. The CDR3 nucleotides read TGCGCCAGCAGCCTAGTGGACAGGGCCAATGGCTACACCTTC. Translation gives CASSLVDRANGYTF.

This chain connects TRBV2 to TRBJ1-5; D unresolved. V lost 7 bases and J 3 bases, leaving 10 bases between the germline ends. Germline CDR1 SNHLY, CDR2 FYNNEI. The CDR3 is made up of 13 amino acids. This chain's CDR3 is CASMIGFNQPQHF. CDR3 bases: TGTGCCAGCATGATCGGTTTCAATCAGCCCCAGCATTTT.

This rearrangement joins TRBV9 to TRBJ2-5; 9 nucleotides align to TRBD1. The trim removed 4 bases at V and 4 bases at J, leaving 5 bases unmatched. The CDR3 spans 14 residues. Germline loops: CDR1 SGDLS, CDR2 YYNGEE. CDR3 coding DNA: TGTGCCAGCAGCCCCCAGACAGGGGGAGAGACCCAGTACTTC. This translates into CASSPQTGGETQYF.

This chain uses TRBV5-1 with TRBJ2-1; 7 bases align to TRBD1. V shed 4 bases, J shed 6 bases, and the junction held 7 bases outside the gene matches. The CDR3 extends over 14 amino acids. The germline V gene encodes CDR1 SGHRS and CDR2 YFSETQ. The CDR3 nucleotides read TGCGCCAGCAGCCAACAGGGGAGTTCCAATGAGCAGTTCTTC. As protein: CASSQQGSSNEQFF.